Presented here are 32 T cell receptor beta chains from one specimen sequenced in a study of OX40 agonist ivuxolimab in advanced cancers. Only in-frame clones appear in the TCRdb table, and some are missing; sequencing was by immunoSEQ multiplex PCR. Altogether 50,000 to 70,000 clones are present, 80% to 90% being singletons, with the ten largest covering 14%. Sequencing was performed on CD4+ or CD8+ T cells sorted from blood, taken in a trial of the OX40 agonist ivuxolimab. These receptors all come from an adult with an advanced solid tumor such as melanoma, head and neck, liver or kidney cancer.

This chain connects TRBV5-4 to TRBJ1-2; TRBD1 aligns across 9 bases. J gave up 5 bases and V 4 bases, and 3 bases lay outside the gene matches. The CDR3 sequence is 13 residues long. CDR1 SGHNT and CDR2 YYREEE come from the germline V gene (reference sequence). The CDR3 DNA reads TGTGCCAGCAGCGAGGGACAGGGATATGGCTACACCTTC. Translation gives CASSEGQGYGYTF.

The chain carries TRBV7-9 and TRBJ2-7; tentatively, D is TRBD2 (6 bases). In germline, CDR1 is SEHNR, CDR2 FQNEAQ (reference sequence). V was pared by 3 bases and J by 1 base, with 10 bases between. The CDR3 spans 14 residues. CDR3 sequence reads: CASSLGLASYEQYF. CDR3 bases: TGTGCCAGCAGCTTGGGTCTAGCGTCCTACGAGCAGTACTTC.

The V call is TRBV19, the J call TRBJ2-2; 7 bases match TRBD1. This CDR3 is 14 amino acids long. Trimming cost V 7 bases and J 7 bases; bases outside gene matches: 9. CDR1 LNHDA and CDR2 SQIVND come from the germline V gene (reference sequence). CDR3 sequence: CASIQGGWGGELFF. CDR3 DNA sequence: TGTGCCAGTATACAAGGGGGCTGGGGCGGGGAGCTGTTTTTT.

The chain has TRBV5-6 and TRBJ2-2; weak D call: TRBD1 (5 bases). Trimming took off 2 bases at V and 3 bases at J, with 11 bases between the two ends. The CDR3 runs to 15 residues. Germline loops: CDR1 SGHDT, CDR2 YYEEEE. The CDR3 DNA reads TGTGCCAGCAGCTTAGACAGATCATACACCGGGGAGCTGTTTTTT. Protein product: CASSLDRSYTGELFF.

With respect to this clone: Sequence at one end of the junction differs from germline and may be a read error. This chain joins TRBV2 and TRBJ2-2; a weak D match, TRBD1 (5 bases). Germline V gene sequence: CDR1 SNHLY, CDR2 FYNNEI. CDR3 length: 10 residues. The CDR3 sequence is CASSSTGAVF. The CDR3 bases are TGTGCCAGCAGTTCCACAGGTGCTGTTTTT.

The genes are TRBV5-4 and TRBJ1-1; D is undetermined. Trimming pared 5 bases from V and 1 base from J, leaving 9 bases between. Germline CDR1 reads SGHNT; CDR2 reads YYREEE (reference sequence). CDR3 size: 13 residues. The CDR3 DNA follows: TGTGCCAGCAGAGGAAGAGCGAACACTGAAGCTTTCTTT. It encodes CASRGRANTEAFF.

The chain carries TRBV5-4 and TRBJ2-1; 10 bases agree with TRBD1. Trimming removed 4 bases from V and 5 bases from J; junction bases left unmatched: 15. Per the germline V gene, CDR1 is SGHNT and CDR2 is YYREEE (reference sequence). The CDR3 has 18 amino acids. CDR3 coding DNA: TGTGCCAGCAGCGTCCGGGACAGGGGATACCCCACGGACAATGAGCAGTTCTTC. It yields the protein CASSVRDRGYPTDNEQFF.

The chain employs TRBV5-1 and TRBJ1-1; no clear D. The CDR3 sequence is 15 residues long. Germline V CDR1 and CDR2: SGHRS, YFSETQ. V lost 1 base to trimming and J lost 6 bases, with 16 bases between them. In DNA, the CDR3 is TGCGCCAGCAGCTTGTCTTCTCTGGGTCTGGCTGAAGCTTTCTTT. Translating it yields CASSLSSLGLAEAFF.

The genes are TRBV19 and TRBJ1-4; D perhaps matches TRBD1 (5 bases). Trimming pared 5 bases from V and 6 bases from J, leaving 13 bases between. Germline CDR1 and CDR2: LNHDA and SQIVND (reference sequence). The length of the CDR3 is 14 residues. CDR3 DNA sequence: TGTGCCAGTAGTGATCAGGGAGTTCATGAAAAACTGTTTTTT. The encoded protein is CASSDQGVHEKLFF.

The CDR3: CASSVGDGNSYEQYF. As DNA, the CDR3 is TGTGCCAGCAGCGTAGGGGACGGCAACTCCTACGAGCAGTACTTC. The chain couples TRBV9 to TRBJ2-7; D tentatively reads TRBD1 or TRBD2 (5 bases each). The CDR3 totals 15 residues. V was trimmed by 0 bases and J by 0 bases, leaving 10 bases between them. Germline V gene sequence: CDR1 SGDLS, CDR2 YYNGEE. The whole variable domain, filled in from reference TRBV9 and TRBJ2-7, reads DSGVTQTPKHLITATGQRVTLRCSPRSGDLSVYWYQQSLDQGLQFLIQYYNGEERAKGNILERFSAQQFPDLHSELNLSSLELGDSALYFCASSVGDGNSYEQYFGPGTRLTVT.

This clone was counted a single time. The rearrangement uses TRBV19 and TRBJ1-2, with D possibly being TRBD1 (6 bases). CDR3 size: 14 residues. With 3 bases removed from V and 3 bases from J, the gap between germline ends came to 11 bases. Germline V gives CDR1 LNHDA, CDR2 SQIVND (reference sequence). The CDR3 sequence: CASSIYNRDYGYTF. CDR3 sequence (DNA): TGTGCCAGTAGTATTTATAACAGGGACTATGGCTACACCTTC.

The V call is TRBV27, the J call TRBJ2-5; TRBD1 matches at 8 bases. J was trimmed by 5 bases and V by 5 bases; bases with no gene match: 10. The CDR3 sequence is 15 residues long. Per the germline V gene, CDR1 is MNHEY and CDR2 is SMNVEV (reference sequence). The CDR3 region has the DNA TGTGCCAGCAGTCCACTGCAGGGGGCCAGTGAGACCCAGTACTTC. Protein product: CASSPLQGASETQYF.

J is TRBJ2-3 and V is TRBV7-9; no firm D call. Per the germline V gene, CDR1 is SEHNR and CDR2 is FQNEAQ (reference sequence). The V end was cut by 6 bases, the J end by 3 bases, with 7 bases between. This CDR3 region has 12 residues. CDR3 residues: CASSSGTDTQYF. In DNA, the CDR3 is TGTGCCAGCAGTTCGGGTACAGATACGCAGTATTTT.

V is TRBV19 and J is TRBJ2-1; a weak D match, TRBD2 (5 bases). This CDR3 has 11 residues. The V gene lost 8 bases and the J gene lost 8 bases, with 10 bases spanning the gap. Germline CDR1 is LNHDA and CDR2 is SQIVND (reference sequence). The CDR3, as DNA: TGTGCCAGTGCTGACGGGGATGAGCAGTTCTTC. This encodes CASADGDEQFF.

The J gene is TRBJ2-7, the V gene TRBV7-9; D possibly matches TRBD1 or TRBD2 (5 bases each). Germline assignment: CDR1 SEHNR and CDR2 FQNEAQ (reference sequence). The CDR3 totals 12 residues. V gave up 1 base and J gave up 9 bases, with 10 bases separating them. The CDR3 DNA follows: TGTGCCAGCAGCTTAGGGGACCGCGGGCAGTACTTC. Its protein is CASSLGDRGQYF. The entire variable domain, with the rest obtained from reference TRBV7-9 and TRBJ2-7, is as follows: DTGVSQNPRHKITKRGQNVTFRCDPISEHNRLYWYRQTLGQGPEFLTYFQNEAQLEKSRLLSDRFSAERPKGSFSTLEIQRTEQGDSAMYLCASSLGDRGQYFGPGTRLTVT.

The V call is TRBV6-1, the J call TRBJ2-1; TRBD2 agrees at 8 bases. The CDR3 runs to 15 residues. Germline assignment: CDR1 MNHNS and CDR2 SASEGT. Germline trimming cut 1 base from V and 3 bases from J; bases unmatched to any gene: 2. CDR3 protein: CASSEGGGYYNEQFF. Written as DNA, the CDR3 is TGTGCCAGCAGTGAAGGCGGGGGGTACTACAATGAGCAGTTCTTC.

The rearrangement joins TRBV5-5 to TRBJ2-1, with TRBD1 identical over 7 bases. The length of the CDR3 is 15 residues. The germline gives CDR1 SGHKS, CDR2 YYEKEE (reference sequence). With V trimmed by 5 bases and J by 0 bases, 5 bases remained unmatched. CDR3 loop: CASSWGQSSYNEQFF. DNA for the CDR3: TGTGCCAGCAGTTGGGGACAGAGCTCCTACAATGAGCAGTTCTTC.

Of note for this clone: Sequence at one end of the junction differs from germline and may be a read error. V usage is TRBV7-9 and J usage is TRBJ2-1, with unresolved D. Germline loops: CDR1 SEHNR, CDR2 FQNEAQ (reference sequence). This CDR3 has 15 amino acids. DNA for the CDR3: TGTGCCAGCAGCTTTTATCTAGGCTCCGACAATGAGCAGTTCTTC. Amino acids: CASSFYLGSDNEQFF.

The chain recombines TRBV30 with TRBJ1-2; possibly TRBD1 for D (5 bases). This CDR3 comprises 14 residues. The germline gives CDR1 GTSNPN, CDR2 SVGIG (reference sequence). V shed 5 bases and J shed 6 bases, with 19 bases lying between them. The DNA of the CDR3 is TGTGCCTGGCACGACGCGTGGGGGAGCGATGGCTACACCTTC. Encoded protein: CAWHDAWGSDGYTF.

The count of this clone is one. This chain links TRBV29-1 with TRBJ2-3; D gene uncertain. Trimming took 3 bases from V and 2 from J, leaving 12 bases between them. The V gene's germline CDR1 is SQVTM and CDR2 ANQGSEA. The CDR3 extends over 14 amino acids. The DNA of the CDR3 is TGCAGCGTTGAGGGGTTTGAGAACACAGATACGCAGTATTTT. Translation: CSVEGFENTDTQYF.

The chain has TRBV10-2 and TRBJ1-2; D is perhaps TRBD1 (5 bases). V was cut by 6 bases and J by 3 bases, with 20 bases left in between. The germline CDR1 and CDR2 sequences are WSHSY and SAAADI. This CDR3 contains 16 residues. DNA of the CDR3: TGCGCCAGCAGCCCATCCGGGGCACTGGCTGACTATGGCTACACCTTC. Translation gives CASSPSGALADYGYTF.

The V gene is TRBV5-6, the J gene TRBJ2-5, with a weak D call TRBD2 (5 bases). The germline gives CDR1 SGHDT, CDR2 YYEEEE. V was trimmed by 0 bases and J by 5 bases, leaving 14 bases between them. This CDR3 spans 15 amino acids. CDR3 nucleotide sequence: TGTGCCAGCAGCTTGGGGAGGCAGGTCTGGGAGACCCAGTACTTC. Its translation: CASSLGRQVWETQYF.

V and J are TRBV9 and TRBJ2-4; D is perhaps TRBD1 or TRBD2 (5 bases each). Germline assignment: CDR1 SGDLS and CDR2 YYNGEE. With 4 bases removed from V and 9 bases from J, the gap between germline ends came to 17 bases. This CDR3 has 14 residues. CDR3 loop: CASSPSAGGSIQYF. The DNA of the CDR3 is TGTGCCAGCAGCCCCTCCGCTGGGGGTAGCATTCAGTACTTC.

The chain links TRBV5-6 to TRBJ1-2; D perhaps matches TRBD1 (5 bases). The CDR3 extends over 13 amino acids. The V gene lost 4 bases and the J gene lost 7 bases, with 14 bases spanning the gap. CDR1 and CDR2 from the germline V gene are SGHDT and YYEEEE. The CDR3 sequence: CASSTQGISGYTF. The CDR3 DNA reads as TGTGCCAGCAGCACCCAGGGAATCTCTGGCTACACCTTC.

This chain joins TRBV6-5 and TRBJ1-2; D not resolved. The CDR3 loop spans 13 amino acids. Germline V gene sequence: CDR1 MNHEY, CDR2 SVGAGI. V lost 0 bases and J lost 7, with 9 bases in between. The chain's CDR3 is CASSYSSRVGYTF. The CDR3 DNA reads TGTGCCAGCAGTTACTCGAGTCGGGTTGGCTACACCTTC.

The rearrangement links TRBV5-1 to TRBJ1-1; D not certain. The CDR3 runs to 14 residues. V dropped 6 bases and J dropped 1 base, with 13 bases sitting between them. Looked up from germline, CDR1 is SGHRS and CDR2 is YFSETQ. DNA for the CDR3: TGCGCCAGCACCCCTGGGGAATGGAACACTGAAGCTTTCTTT. Protein sequence: CASTPGEWNTEAFF.

This clone is deemed medium-sized. The V and J genes are TRBV13 and TRBJ2-1, with D tentatively TRBD2 (6 bases). The CDR3 sequence is 15 residues long. Germline-derived CDR1 and CDR2 are PRHDT and FYEKMQ (reference sequence). Trimming stripped 6 bases from V and 6 bases from J, with 18 bases between. The DNA of the CDR3 is TGTGCCAGCAGTCTCGGGAGATCCTCAGGCAATGAGCAGTTCTTC. Translating it yields CASSLGRSSGNEQFF. Filled out from reference TRBV13 and TRBJ2-1, the complete variable domain reads AAGVIQSPRHLIKEKRETATLKCYPIPRHDTVYWYQQGPGQDPQFLISFYEKMQSDKGSIPDRFSAQQFSDYHSELNMSSLELGDSALYFCASSLGRSSGNEQFFGPGTRLTVL.

The CDR3 loop is CASQTVQETQYF. The CDR3 DNA sequence: TGTGCCAGTCAGACAGTCCAAGAGACCCAGTACTTC. This chain connects TRBV18 to TRBJ2-5; D is perhaps TRBD1 (5 bases). Germline-derived CDR1 and CDR2 are KGHSH and LQKENI. This CDR3 has 12 residues. Trimming shortened V by 9 bases and J by 1 base, and 9 bases separated the two germline ends.

The J gene is TRBJ2-7, the V gene TRBV2; TRBD2 aligns across 8 bases. The CDR3 loop spans 15 amino acids. CDR1 SNHLY and CDR2 FYNNEI come from the germline V gene. After removal of 3 bases from V and 3 bases from J, the junction contained 7 bases not matched to a gene. CDR3 amino acids: CASSDPRGTSYEQYF. The CDR3 coding sequence is TGTGCCAGCAGTGATCCCAGAGGGACTAGCTACGAGCAGTACTTC.

The chain carries TRBV19 and TRBJ1-2, with D perhaps matching TRBD1 (5 bases). The CDR3 runs to 14 residues. The germline CDR1 and CDR2 sequences are LNHDA and SQIVND (reference sequence). V lost 6 bases to trimming and J lost 5 bases, with 16 bases between them. CDR3 sequence reads: CASSPGAGSYGYTF. CDR3 DNA: TGTGCCAGTAGCCCTGGGGCGGGGAGTTATGGCTACACCTTC.

V and J are TRBV7-9 and TRBJ2-3; TRBD1 matches 10 bases. V was pared by 3 bases and J by 3 bases, with 3 bases of the junction left unmatched. CDR1 and CDR2 from the germline V gene are SEHNR and FQNEAQ (reference sequence). CDR3 length: 15 residues. The CDR3 spells CASSFGTGATDTQYF. The CDR3 DNA reads TGTGCCAGCAGCTTTGGGACAGGGGCTACAGATACGCAGTATTTT.

This clone was counted a single time. The V call is TRBV5-1, the J call TRBJ1-1; TRBD1 agrees at 7 bases. The CDR3 is 14 residues long. Germline CDR1 reads SGHRS; CDR2 reads YFSETQ. J was trimmed by 1 base and V by 4 bases; bases with no gene match: 4. The CDR3 spells CASSMGQKNTEAFF. CDR3 sequence (DNA): TGCGCCAGCAGCATGGGACAGAAGAACACTGAAGCTTTCTTT.